The TCR beta chain under discussion was sequenced for a study of blood T cell repertoires in COVID-19 (dated by TCRdb to about 2020). With regard to the full study: Samples covering the acute and convalescent phases of COVID-19 were provided by collaborators in the United States, Italy and Spain. Samples were obtained from the ongoing ImmuneRACE study (first 160 participants) and from about 1,300 subjects provided by 6 global collaborators. A de-identified subject ID, COVID-19 status, age in years and sex were almost always included in the sample metadata. A freely available public database, intended as a resource for researchers studying the immune response to SARS-CoV-2, is where the repertoires were released. The material from the prospective study consisted of cDNA or gDNA derived from T cells, B-cell-depleted T cells, or PBMCs. Where HLA class I and class II types were available, the types were taken from metadata supplied by the sample provider, not from assay-based typing. The dataset comprised deeply sampled blood TCRbeta repertoires from subjects exposed to, actively infected with, or recovered from COVID-19. General study outcomes and caveats: How much clinical and demographic metadata was included differed by source and by participant, and the metadata was provided uncurated.

The junction shows trimming of 2 bases on V and 3 bases on J, plus 13 bases between the germline ends. According to the germline V gene (reference sequence), CDR1 reads GTSNPN and CDR2 reads SVGIG. Including the terminal cysteine and phenylalanine, the CDR3 comprises 14 residues. Only the CDR3 part of the read is kept: 42 bases, read in frame from the first base. The collaborating institutions used their own protocols to collect whole blood in K2EDTA tubes. For TCRbeta analysis, collaborators shipped samples in one of three forms: frozen whole blood, isolated PBMCs, or DNA extracted from either of those sample types. In the case of this clone: What this receptor recognizes is not known. Per-base qualities were not stored, and no clone one base away is much larger.

TCRbeta CDR3 regions were amplified from genomic DNA by means of the immunoSEQ Assay, a bias-controlled multiplex PCR. For the original study's pipeline: Nucleated cell counts per sample were estimated from amplification of reference gene primers within the assay. To quantify the absolute abundance of each unique TCRbeta CDR3 rearrangement, sequence reads were collapsed and filtered. Productive Simpson clonality was computed per sample as the square root of Simpson's diversity index over productive rearrangements. TCRdb mirrors the immuneACCESS table, restricted to in-frame sequences. Some clones are absent from its copies; in checked studies, under half trace to an unresolved V gene, and the reason for the others is unknown. Clone size and V and J calls were adopted from that table, with D and trimming inferred from the DNA. The sample table contains tens of thousands of clones; only one count was recorded for approximately 79% of them. 32% of the sample is taken by the ten largest.

Rearrangement joined TRBV30 to TRBJ1-1; no confident D gene assignment can be made. Sequencing was performed on peripheral blood. This receptor was obtained from a human donor in a cohort sampled during active COVID-19. CDR3 protein: CAWSKDPADTEAFF. The nucleotide sequence reads as follows: TGTGCCTGGAGTAAAGACCCAGCGGACACTGAAGCTTTCTTT.